This entry lists 16 T cell receptor beta chains sequenced from one sample in a study of CD8+ T cells in alopecia areata. RNA was extracted and reverse transcribed into cDNA as the sequencing template. Assay: immunoSEQ multiplex PCR; the TCRdb copy retains only in-frame clones and omits some. The data hold under 150,000 clones, with approximately 55% observed a single time. Treatment given: oral pan-JAK inhibitor, 5-10 mg twice daily. The sample consisted of CD4+ T cells sorted from blood, taken at week 24, from a patient treated with tofacitinib. The receptors were gathered from a human donor with alopecia areata.

The gene calls are TRBV5-8 and TRBJ1-5, with unresolved D. The CDR3 runs to 13 residues. The ends were cut back, 7 bases at V and 7 bases at J, with 15 bases in the middle. Germline CDR1 and CDR2: SGHTS and YDEGEE. CDR3 nucleotides: TGTGCCAGCCAGGCGGGGATTGAGCAGCCCCAGCATTTT. Translating it yields CASQAGIEQPQHF. Full variable domain (remainder filled in from reference TRBV5-8 and TRBJ1-5): EAGVTQSPTHLIKTRGQQATLRCSPISGHTSVYWYQQALGLGLQFLLWYDEGEERNRGNFPPRFSGRQFPNYSSELNVNALELEDSALYLCASQAGIEQPQHFGDGTRLSIL.

This clone was seen a few times. The chain links TRBV10-3 to TRBJ2-6; TRBD2 is a possible D gene (7 bases). Germline V gene lookup returns CDR1 ENHRY and CDR2 SYGVKD. This CDR3 region has 18 residues. Trimming left V 0 bases short and J 1 base short, with 13 bases between. This CDR3 is CAISESRGRISGANVLTF. CDR3 coding DNA: TGTGCCATCAGTGAGTCGCGGGGGCGCATTTCTGGGGCCAACGTCCTGACTTTC.

The chain couples TRBV4-3 to TRBJ2-2; D is ambiguous. Germline CDR1 and CDR2: LGHNA and YSLEER. V was trimmed by 5 bases and J by 4 bases, leaving 8 bases between them. This CDR3 region has 13 residues. The CDR3 protein is CASSKWGTGELFF. DNA for the CDR3: TGCGCCAGCAGCAAATGGGGCACCGGGGAGCTGTTTTTT.

V is TRBV7-9 and J is TRBJ1-6, with D possibly being TRBD1 (6 bases). The V gene lost 2 bases and the J gene lost 5 bases, with 7 bases spanning the gap. Germline-derived CDR1 and CDR2 are SEHNR and FQNEAQ (reference sequence). This CDR3 is 14 amino acids long. CDR3 in amino acids: CASSLQGNNSPLHF. Here the CDR3 DNA reads TGTGCCAGCAGCTTACAGGGGAATAATTCACCCCTCCACTTT.

This clone was counted between two and nine times. The chain combines TRBV7-2 with TRBJ2-1; 7 bases match TRBD2. Germline loops: CDR1 SGHTA, CDR2 FQGNSA. Unmatched junction bases numbered 7, after V lost 2 bases and J lost 9 bases. This CDR3 has 14 residues. Written as DNA, the CDR3 is TGTGCCAGCAGCTTAAGCGGGGCTGGGGGTGAGCAGTTCTTC. Protein: CASSLSGAGGEQFF. Looking up the rest from reference TRBV7-2 and TRBJ2-1 gives the full variable domain: GAGVSQSPSNKVTEKGKDVELRCDPISGHTALYWYRQSLGQGLEFLIYFQGNSAPDKSGLPSDRFSAERTGGSVSTLTIQRTQQEDSAVYLCASSLSGAGGEQFFGPGTRLTVL.

This clone has only a few counts. CDR3 sequence reads: CASSEGGGGRNEQFF. CDR3 sequence (DNA): TGTGCCAGCAGTGAAGGCGGGGGGGGTAGGAATGAGCAGTTCTTC. J is TRBJ2-1 and V is TRBV6-1; 9 bases fit TRBD2. This CDR3 is built from 15 residues. The V segment lost 1 base and the J segment 7 bases; nucleotides outside the gene matches: 5. Germline assignment: CDR1 MNHNS and CDR2 SASEGT.

The chain has TRBV29-1 and TRBJ2-6; no firm D call. Trimming shortened V by 1 base and J by 0 bases, and 4 bases separated the two germline ends. The CDR3 sequence is 14 residues long. Germline V gene lookup returns CDR1 SQVTM and CDR2 ANQGSEA. In nucleotides, the CDR3 is TGCAGCGTTGAAGGCAGCTCTGGGGCCAACGTCCTGACTTTC. This encodes CSVEGSSGANVLTF.

The chain employs TRBV5-4 and TRBJ2-1; 8 bases fit TRBD1. Trimming took 4 bases from V and 8 from J; bases not matched to a gene: 14. The CDR3 extends over 16 amino acids. The germline gives CDR1 SGHNT, CDR2 YYREEE (reference sequence). The CDR3 nucleotides are TGTGCCAGCAGCCCCGGCGGGGCAGGGGGCCGGGATGAGCAGTTCTTC. Amino acid sequence: CASSPGGAGGRDEQFF.

The chain's CDR3 is CASSQSDRGLDQPQHF. In DNA, the CDR3 is TGCGCCAGCAGTCAATCGGACAGGGGGCTTGATCAGCCCCAGCATTTT. The chain joins TRBV23-1 to TRBJ1-5; TRBD1 agrees at 11 bases. TRBV23-1 is noted as an ORF with a role that remains uncertain. With V trimmed by 0 bases and J by 5 bases, 3 bases remained unmatched. The CDR3 is made up of 16 amino acids.

The chain recombines TRBV25-1 with TRBJ2-1, with D perhaps matching TRBD2 (6 bases). CDR1 is MGHDK, CDR2 SYGVNS, per germline. The CDR3 is 15 amino acids. The germline V and J ends were trimmed by 1 base and 5 bases, with 12 bases remaining between them. This CDR3 reads CASSEWAGGNNEQFF. CDR3 nucleotides: TGTGCCAGCAGTGAATGGGCTGGCGGGAACAATGAGCAGTTCTTC.

The chain employs TRBV6-5 and TRBJ1-1; tentative D call: TRBD1 (5 bases). Germline V gene data show CDR1 as MNHEY and CDR2 as SVGAGI. The CDR3 loop spans 14 amino acids. V was pared by 6 bases and J by 1 base, with 12 bases between. CDR3 loop: CASSQGGANTEAFF. For the CDR3, the DNA is TGTGCCAGCAGCCAGGGCGGAGCGAACACTGAAGCTTTCTTT.

V and J are TRBV5-6 and TRBJ2-3, with 7 nucleotides matching TRBD1. Germline loops: CDR1 SGHDT, CDR2 YYEEEE. J was trimmed by 6 bases and V by 2 bases; bases with no gene match: 9. The CDR3 has 15 residues. CDR3 in amino acids: CASSLRAGGTDTQYF. CDR3 in DNA: TGTGCCAGCAGCTTAAGGGCAGGGGGAACGGATACGCAGTATTTT.

The CDR3 DNA sequence: TGTGCCAGCAGCGTAGGTGGGGAGTTGGTTACCGGGGAGCTGTTTTTT. As protein: CASSVGGELVTGELFF. The chain uses TRBV9 and TRBJ2-2; TRBD2 is a possible D gene (5 bases). Germline CDR1 SGDLS, CDR2 YYNGEE. Trimming pared 0 bases from V and 5 bases from J, leaving 14 bases between. CDR3 size: 16 residues.

V usage is TRBV14 and J usage is TRBJ1-1; perhaps TRBD1 as D (6 bases). Germline V gene data show CDR1 as SGHDN and CDR2 as FVKESK. The CDR3 extends over 14 amino acids. With 2 bases removed from V and 5 bases from J, the gap between germline ends came to 12 bases. CDR3 sequence reads: CASSQYTGRTEAFF. For the CDR3, the DNA is TGTGCCAGCAGCCAATACACAGGGCGAACTGAAGCTTTCTTT. Variable domain in full (rest from reference TRBV14 and TRBJ1-1): EAGVTQFPSHSVIEKGQTVTLRCDPISGHDNLYWYRRVMGKEIKFLLHFVKESKQDESGMPNNRFLAERTGGTYSTLKVQPAELEDSGVYFCASSQYTGRTEAFFGQGTRLTVV.

This clone appeared a single time. The rearrangement uses TRBV5-1 and TRBJ1-2; TRBD1 aligns across 7 bases. The junction had 8 bases not matched to a gene; V was cut back by 2 bases and J by 7 bases. Germline loops: CDR1 SGHRS, CDR2 YFSETQ. There are 14 residues in the CDR3. The CDR3 DNA sequence: TGCGCCAGCAGCTTCTTTACAGGGGCAGGTGGCTACACCTTC. As protein: CASSFFTGAGGYTF.

This clone showed up just a few times. V is TRBV4-3 and J is TRBJ1-1; D gene ambiguous. The CDR3 runs 14 residues. V dropped 1 base and J dropped 3 bases, with 9 bases sitting between them. Looked up from germline, CDR1 is LGHNA and CDR2 is YSLEER. CDR3 nucleotides: TGCGCCAGCAGCCAAGCCCCTGGGGACACTGAAGCTTTCTTT. The encoded protein is CASSQAPGDTEAFF.